Included here is one T cell receptor beta chain sequence, with context. The sample comes from a study of regulatory T cells in long-lasting Graves disease. The germline V gene has CDR1 SGHRS and CDR2 YFSETQ. V was pared by 5 bases and J by 2 bases, with 10 bases between. This CDR3 is 13 amino acids long. To make TCR beta libraries, researchers used iRepertoire HTBI primers and Arm-PCR of CDR3 regions. TCRdb independently ran MiXCR on the multiplex PCR reads; one entry per CDR3 protein. The sample has hundreds of thousands of distinct CDR3 sequences, 20% to 25% seen once. Stated time point: persistent/refractory GD, antithyroid drugs over 5 years with positive TRAb. The TCR library was prepared using RNA isolated from PBMCs.

The gene calls are TRBV5-1 and TRBJ2-5; TRBD1 might be the D (6 bases). The TCR originated in a female donor with Graves disease. The sequencing here drew on peripheral blood mononuclear cells (PBMCs), taken when the disease was refractory, from a patient treated with antithyroid drugs. The CDR3, as DNA: TGCGCCAGCAGGTCGACAGGACAAGAGACCCAGTACTTC. Translated: CASRSTGQETQYF.